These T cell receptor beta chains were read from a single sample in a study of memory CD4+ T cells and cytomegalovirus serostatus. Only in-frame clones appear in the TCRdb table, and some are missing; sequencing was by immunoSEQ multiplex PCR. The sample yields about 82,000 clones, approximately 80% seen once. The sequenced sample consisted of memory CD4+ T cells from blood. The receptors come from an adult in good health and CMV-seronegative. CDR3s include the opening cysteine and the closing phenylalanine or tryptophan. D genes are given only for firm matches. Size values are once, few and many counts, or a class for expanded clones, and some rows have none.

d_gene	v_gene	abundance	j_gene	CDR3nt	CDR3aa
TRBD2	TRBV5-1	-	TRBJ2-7	TGCGCCAGCAGCTTGGCCCCTAGCGGGGTACCCTACGAGCAGTACTTC	CASSLAPSGVPYEQYF
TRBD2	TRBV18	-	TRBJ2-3	TGTGCCAGCTCTCCCCGACTAGCGGGAGGCACAGATACGCAGTATTTT	CASSPRLAGGTDTQYF
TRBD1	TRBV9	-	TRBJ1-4	TGTGCCAGCAGCGTAGGTCCGATGCGACAGGGGAGTGAAAAACTGTTTTTT	CASSVGPMRQGSEKLFF
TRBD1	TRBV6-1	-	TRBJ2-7	TGTGCCAGCAGTCAGGACAGGGCGGCCGAGCAGTACTTC	CASSQDRAAEQYF
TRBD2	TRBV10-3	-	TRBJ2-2	TGTGCCATCAGCTTCCTGGGTAGCGGGGTCGACACCGGGGAGCTGTTTTTT	CAISFLGSGVDTGELFF
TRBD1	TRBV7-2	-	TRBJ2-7	TGTGCCAGCAGCTTAGGGACAGGTACCTACGAGCAGTACTTC	CASSLGTGTYEQYF
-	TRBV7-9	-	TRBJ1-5	TGTGCCAGCAGCACCGGAAACCAGGGGAATCAGCCCCAGCATTTT	CASSTGNQGNQPQHF
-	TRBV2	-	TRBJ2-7	TGTGCCAGCAGCCAAGAAAACCTCTACCAATCCTACGAGCAGTACTTC	CASSQENLYQSYEQYF
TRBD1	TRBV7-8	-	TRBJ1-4	TGTGCCAGCGTACTCCGGGACAGGGGTGAAAAACTGTTTTTT	CASVLRDRGEKLFF
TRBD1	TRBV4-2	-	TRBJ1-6	TGTGCCACCCGGACAGGAAGCTCACCCCTCCACTTT	CATRTGSSPLHF
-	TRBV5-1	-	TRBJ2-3	TGCGCCAGCAGCTTCACCGAACATACGCAGTATTTT	CASSFTEHTQYF
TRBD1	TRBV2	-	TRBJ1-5	TGTGCCAGCAGCGACAGGGAGGGGGCTCAGCCCCAGCATTTT	CASSDREGAQPQHF
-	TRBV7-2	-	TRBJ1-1	TGTGCCAGCAGCCAAAGGGGTACCACGAACACTGAAGCTTTCTTT	CASSQRGTTNTEAFF
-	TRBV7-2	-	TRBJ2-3	TGTGCCAGCTATCCAAGGGCAGGGCCCCCTCCCACAGATACGCAGTATTTT	CASYPRAGPPPTDTQYF
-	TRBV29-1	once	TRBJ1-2	TGCAGCCCCCAGCGTTCACTGGGCTATGGCTACACCTTC	CSPQRSLGYGYTF
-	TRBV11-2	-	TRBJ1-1	TGTGCCAGCAGCTCACAGGTGAACACTGAAGCTTTCTTT	CASSSQVNTEAFF
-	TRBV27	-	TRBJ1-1	TGTGCCAGCAGTAACCAGGGGACAAACACTGAAGCTTTCTTT	CASSNQGTNTEAFF
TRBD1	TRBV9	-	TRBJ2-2	TGTGCCAGCAGTAAGGACAGGGGGAACACCGGGGAGCTGTTTTTT	CASSKDRGNTGELFF
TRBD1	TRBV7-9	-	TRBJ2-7	TGTGCCAGCAGCTTTGGCGTAAGACAGGGAAACTACGAGCAGTACTTC	CASSFGVRQGNYEQYF
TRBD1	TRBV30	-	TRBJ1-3	TGTGCCCGCGGACAGGGGGCTGGAAACACCATATATTTT	CARGQGAGNTIYF
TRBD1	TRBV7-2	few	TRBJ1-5	TGTGCCAGCAGCATTACCGGGACAGGGGGTCAGCCCCAGCATTTT	CASSITGTGGQPQHF
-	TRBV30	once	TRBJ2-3	TGTGCCTGGAGTGCGCAGGCAGATACGCAGTATTTT	CAWSAQADTQYF
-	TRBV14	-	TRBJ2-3	TGTGCCAGCAGCCCCGGGACCGGCGCAGATACGCAGTATTTT	CASSPGTGADTQYF